The source of this T cell receptor beta chain is a study of T cell responses to AZD1222 COVID-19 vaccine. The protocol was immunoSEQ multiplex PCR, while the TCRdb copy is restricted to in-frame clones and leaves out a portion. The table has 150,000 to 200,000 clones, about 92% seen once. This clone was detected only a few times. This TCR was recovered from an adult in good health. The sequenced sample was peripheral blood, obtained on day 0 of AZD1222 vaccination.

CDR3 amino acids: CASSLSGVKYNEQFF. The CDR3 bases are TGCGCCAGCAGTCTTAGCGGGGTAAAATACAATGAGCAGTTCTTC. The chain joins TRBV5-1 to TRBJ2-1; 8 bases align to TRBD2. Germline V gene lookup returns CDR1 SGHRS and CDR2 YFSETQ. Trimming removed 5 bases from V and 4 bases from J; junction bases left unmatched: 8. CDR3 length: 15 amino acids.